This T cell receptor beta chain was sequenced for a study of blood T cell repertoires in COVID-19. Study as a whole: Samples of COVID-19 (acute and convalescent) were obtained from the United States, Italy and Spain.

Here immunoSEQ multiplex PCR was the method, and the copy in TCRdb shows in-frame clones only, minus some. The sample holds some 200,000 clones, roughly four fifths seen once. The V gene's germline CDR1 is LNHDA and CDR2 SQIVND (reference sequence). This CDR3 spans 16 amino acids. V gave up 4 bases and J gave up 3 bases; unmatched junction bases: 6. The source material was peripheral blood. The sequence came from a woman aged 45 to 65 with active or convalescent COVID-19. The rearrangement uses TRBV19 and TRBJ1-5; 10 bases map to TRBD1. CDR3 DNA sequence: TGTGCCAGTAGTAGGTCCGGGACAGGGGACAATCAGCCCCAGCATTTT. As protein: CASSRSGTGDNQPQHF.